A selection of T cell receptor beta chains follows, all from one sample in a study of blood T cell repertoires in COVID-19. Sequenced by immunoSEQ multiplex PCR; TCRdb stores in-frame clones only, minus some. The sample lists around 500,000 clones, 75% to 90% occurring once. Sequenced input: peripheral blood. The origin of the receptors is a human donor in a cohort sampled during active COVID-19. Each CDR3 is given with its conserved first and last residue. Each record gives: J gene, CDR3 length, D gene, V gene, clone size, CDR3 protein, CDR3 DNA. The D gene is left open where the match is weak. A row's size may be missing; if present it is once, few, many or a size class.

j_gene: TRBJ1-6
len: 18
d_gene: -
v_gene: TRBV6-4
abundance: -
CDR3aa: CASSSTPQGSSYNSPLHF
CDR3nt: TGTGCCAGCAGTTCAACCCCGCAGGGGAGCTCCTATAATTCACCCCTCCACTTT

j_gene: TRBJ1-2
len: 18
d_gene: TRBD1
v_gene: TRBV28
abundance: -
CDR3aa: CASSPPLPGTGARYGYTF
CDR3nt: TGTGCCAGCAGTCCCCCGCTCCCCGGGACAGGGGCTAGGTATGGCTACACCTTC

j_gene: TRBJ2-7
len: 11
d_gene: -
v_gene: TRBV20-1
abundance: few
CDR3aa: CSARDSYEQYF
CDR3nt: TGCAGTGCTAGGGACAGCTACGAGCAGTACTTC

j_gene: TRBJ2-7
len: 15
d_gene: TRBD2
v_gene: TRBV3-1/TRBV3-2
abundance: -
CDR3aa: CASSQDLAGPYEQYF
CDR3nt: TGTGCCAGCAGCCAAGATCTAGCGGGACCCTACGAGCAGTACTTC

j_gene: TRBJ2-3
len: 16
d_gene: TRBD2
v_gene: TRBV2
abundance: -
CDR3aa: CASIPGLAALTDTQYF
CDR3nt: TGTGCCAGCATCCCGGGACTAGCGGCGTTAACAGATACGCAGTATTTT

j_gene: TRBJ1-4
len: 14
d_gene: TRBD1
v_gene: TRBV5-1
abundance: -
CDR3aa: CASSSGGSREKLFF
CDR3nt: TGCGCCAGCAGCTCAGGGGGCTCCCGAGAAAAACTGTTTTTT

j_gene: TRBJ1-4
len: 17
d_gene: -
v_gene: TRBV19
abundance: -
CDR3aa: CASSPPGQGATNEKLFF
CDR3nt: TGTGCCAGTAGTCCTCCAGGGCAAGGCGCCACTAATGAAAAACTGTTTTTT

j_gene: TRBJ1-1
len: 20
d_gene: -
v_gene: TRBV2
abundance: -
CDR3aa: CASSESGRQAARVMNTEAFF
CDR3nt: TGTGCCAGCAGTGAATCGGGTAGACAGGCAGCGAGGGTCATGAACACTGAAGCTTTCTTT

j_gene: TRBJ1-6
len: 17
d_gene: -
v_gene: TRBV30
abundance: -
CDR3aa: CAWRRTDVPSGDSPLHF
CDR3nt: TGTGCCTGGAGACGGACAGATGTACCCTCTGGGGATTCACCCCTCCACTTT

j_gene: TRBJ2-6
len: 16
d_gene: TRBD2
v_gene: TRBV5-6
abundance: -
CDR3aa: CASSLVREIGANVLTF
CDR3nt: TGTGCCAGCAGCTTGGTGCGGGAGATAGGGGCCAACGTCCTGACTTTC

j_gene: TRBJ2-7
len: 13
d_gene: -
v_gene: TRBV9
abundance: -
CDR3aa: CASSVGSAYEQYF
CDR3nt: TGTGCCAGCAGCGTAGGCAGTGCCTACGAGCAGTACTTC

j_gene: TRBJ2-5
len: 15
d_gene: TRBD2
v_gene: TRBV4-2
abundance: -
CDR3aa: CASSQAGGSLETQYF
CDR3nt: TGTGCCAGCAGCCAAGCAGGCGGGAGTTTGGAGACCCAGTACTTC

j_gene: TRBJ1-6
len: 15
d_gene: -
v_gene: TRBV18
abundance: few
CDR3aa: CASSPPIGSESPLHF
CDR3nt: TGTGCCAGCTCACCACCTATCGGGTCTGAGTCACCCCTCCACTTT

j_gene: TRBJ2-5
len: 14
d_gene: -
v_gene: TRBV7-9
abundance: -
CDR3aa: CASSLDRTRETQYF
CDR3nt: TGTGCCAGCAGCTTAGATCGCACGAGGGAGACCCAGTACTTC

j_gene: TRBJ2-1
len: 15
d_gene: -
v_gene: TRBV6-2/TRBV6-3
abundance: -
CDR3aa: CASSYNLNSYNEQFF
CDR3nt: TGTGCCAGCAGTTATAACCTAAACTCCTACAATGAGCAGTTCTTC

j_gene: TRBJ1-1
len: 12
d_gene: -
v_gene: TRBV28
abundance: -
CDR3aa: CASRDMNTEAFF
CDR3nt: TGTGCCAGCAGGGACATGAACACTGAAGCTTTCTTT

j_gene: TRBJ1-5
len: 15
d_gene: -
v_gene: TRBV2
abundance: -
CDR3aa: CASKGQGYSNQPQHF
CDR3nt: TGTGCCAGCAAGGGGCAGGGATATAGCAATCAGCCCCAGCATTTT

j_gene: TRBJ2-2
len: 13
d_gene: -
v_gene: TRBV7-3
abundance: -
CDR3aa: CASRATNTGELFF
CDR3nt: TGTGCCAGCAGGGCCACGAACACCGGGGAGCTGTTTTTT

j_gene: TRBJ2-2
len: 14
d_gene: TRBD2
v_gene: TRBV11-3
abundance: -
CDR3aa: CASSPGTTLGELFF
CDR3nt: TGTGCCAGCAGCCCCGGGACTACCCTCGGGGAGCTGTTTTTT

j_gene: TRBJ2-7
len: 13
d_gene: TRBD2
v_gene: TRBV18
abundance: few
CDR3aa: CASSPGLYYEQYF
CDR3nt: TGTGCCAGCTCGCCGGGACTATATTACGAGCAGTACTTC

j_gene: TRBJ1-6
len: 12
d_gene: -
v_gene: TRBV6-2/TRBV6-3
abundance: -
CDR3aa: CASSYSGLSIHF
CDR3nt: TGTGCCAGCAGTTACTCGGGACTCTCCATCCACTTT

j_gene: TRBJ2-7
len: 16
d_gene: TRBD2
v_gene: TRBV7-2
abundance: -
CDR3aa: CASSHRLAGASYEQYF
CDR3nt: TGTGCCAGCAGCCACAGACTAGCGGGGGCCTCCTACGAGCAGTACTTC

j_gene: TRBJ2-1
len: 14
d_gene: TRBD1
v_gene: TRBV30
abundance: -
CDR3aa: CARSGGRGGNEQFF
CDR3nt: TGTGCCAGGTCAGGGGGTCGGGGTGGTAATGAGCAGTTCTTC

j_gene: TRBJ2-7
len: 14
d_gene: -
v_gene: TRBV19
abundance: -
CDR3aa: CASSLSSSSYEQYF
CDR3nt: TGTGCCAGTAGTCTCTCGTCCAGCTCCTACGAGCAGTACTTC

j_gene: TRBJ2-5
len: 15
d_gene: TRBD1
v_gene: TRBV7-8
abundance: -
CDR3aa: CASSSRGYQLETQYF
CDR3nt: TGTGCCAGCAGCTCCAGGGGGTACCAATTAGAGACCCAGTACTTC

j_gene: TRBJ1-2
len: 14
d_gene: -
v_gene: TRBV3-1/TRBV3-2
abundance: -
CDR3aa: CASSQAQEAYGYTF
CDR3nt: TGTGCCAGCAGCCAAGCACAGGAAGCCTATGGCTACACCTTC

j_gene: TRBJ2-2
len: 13
d_gene: -
v_gene: TRBV10-3
abundance: -
CDR3aa: CASRGGGTGELFF
CDR3nt: TGTGCCTCTCGAGGTGGCGGGACTGGGGAGCTGTTTTTT

j_gene: TRBJ1-5
len: 14
d_gene: -
v_gene: TRBV2
abundance: -
CDR3aa: CASSPQGYNQPQHF
CDR3nt: TGTGCCAGCAGTCCACAGGGTTACAATCAGCCCCAGCATTTT

j_gene: TRBJ2-7
len: 16
d_gene: TRBD1
v_gene: TRBV3-1/TRBV3-2
abundance: -
CDR3aa: CASSRYRQGASNEQYF
CDR3nt: TGTGCCAGCAGCCGCTACCGACAGGGGGCATCCAACGAGCAGTACTTC

j_gene: TRBJ1-2
len: 15
d_gene: TRBD1
v_gene: TRBV3-1/TRBV3-2
abundance: -
CDR3aa: CASSLLQGVASGYTF
CDR3nt: TGTGCCAGCAGTCTTTTACAGGGGGTCGCTAGTGGCTACACCTTC

j_gene: TRBJ2-1
len: 12
d_gene: -
v_gene: TRBV9
abundance: -
CDR3aa: CASSDTSHEQFF
CDR3nt: TGTGCCAGCAGCGACACTAGCCATGAGCAGTTCTTC

j_gene: TRBJ2-5
len: 18
d_gene: TRBD2
v_gene: TRBV27
abundance: once
CDR3aa: CASRRTGTSGGIQETQYF
CDR3nt: TGTGCCAGCAGGAGGACCGGGACTAGCGGGGGCATTCAAGAGACCCAGTACTTC

j_gene: TRBJ2-7
len: 16
d_gene: TRBD2
v_gene: TRBV15
abundance: -
CDR3aa: CATSRGTSGRSNEQYF
CDR3nt: TGTGCCACCAGCAGAGGGACTAGCGGGAGAAGTAACGAGCAGTACTTC

j_gene: TRBJ1-5
len: 16
d_gene: TRBD1
v_gene: TRBV5-1
abundance: -
CDR3aa: CASSPNPTGGLQPQHF
CDR3nt: TGCGCCAGCAGCCCTAATCCAACAGGGGGCTTGCAGCCCCAGCATTTT

j_gene: TRBJ1-1
len: 16
d_gene: TRBD1
v_gene: TRBV29-1
abundance: -
CDR3aa: CSVEDLLAGTGAEAFF
CDR3nt: TGCAGCGTTGAAGATCTCTTGGCCGGGACAGGGGCTGAAGCTTTCTTT

j_gene: TRBJ2-1
len: 15
d_gene: TRBD2
v_gene: TRBV7-2
abundance: -
CDR3aa: CASSPEAGGANEQFF
CDR3nt: TGTGCCAGCAGCCCCGAAGCGGGAGGCGCTAATGAGCAGTTCTTC

j_gene: TRBJ1-2
len: 15
d_gene: TRBD1
v_gene: TRBV28
abundance: -
CDR3aa: CASSRSGGRNYGYTF
CDR3nt: TGTGCCAGCAGCCGATCAGGGGGCCGGAACTATGGCTACACCTTC

j_gene: TRBJ2-1
len: 15
d_gene: TRBD1
v_gene: TRBV30
abundance: -
CDR3aa: CAWSVQGGAYNEQFF
CDR3nt: TGTGCCTGGAGTGTACAGGGGGGCGCCTACAATGAGCAGTTCTTC

j_gene: TRBJ2-7
len: 13
d_gene: -
v_gene: TRBV7-9
abundance: -
CDR3aa: CASSGDNRYEQYF
CDR3nt: TGTGCCAGCTCTGGGGACAACAGATACGAGCAGTACTTC

j_gene: TRBJ2-3
len: 13
d_gene: TRBD1
v_gene: TRBV9
abundance: -
CDR3aa: CASSQGAGDTQYF
CDR3nt: TGTGCCAGCAGCCAGGGGGCGGGAGATACGCAGTATTTT

j_gene: TRBJ2-3
len: 12
d_gene: -
v_gene: TRBV5-1
abundance: -
CDR3aa: CASSSEGDTQYF
CDR3nt: TGCGCCAGCAGCTCTGAGGGAGATACGCAGTATTTT

j_gene: TRBJ1-2
len: 14
d_gene: TRBD1
v_gene: TRBV19
abundance: -
CDR3aa: CASTIGQGAYGYTF
CDR3nt: TGTGCCAGTACTATTGGGCAGGGGGCCTATGGCTACACCTTC

j_gene: TRBJ2-3
len: 16
d_gene: TRBD2
v_gene: TRBV5-4
abundance: once
CDR3aa: CASSSLAGGPTDTQYF
CDR3nt: TGTGCCAGCAGCTCACTAGCGGGAGGGCCTACAGATACGCAGTATTTT

j_gene: TRBJ2-7
len: 15
d_gene: -
v_gene: TRBV30
abundance: -
CDR3aa: CASKLKPTGSYEQYF
CDR3nt: TGTGCCTCCAAATTGAAACCGACAGGTTCGTACGAGCAGTACTTC

j_gene: TRBJ1-5
len: 13
d_gene: -
v_gene: TRBV15
abundance: -
CDR3aa: CATSRLGGQPQHF
CDR3nt: TGTGCCACCAGCAGACTGGGAGGTCAGCCCCAGCATTTT

j_gene: TRBJ2-7
len: 15
d_gene: TRBD2
v_gene: TRBV7-2
abundance: -
CDR3aa: CASSPRLAGGWEQYF
CDR3nt: TGTGCCAGCAGCCCTCGACTAGCGGGAGGCTGGGAGCAGTACTTC

j_gene: TRBJ1-1
len: 14
d_gene: TRBD1
v_gene: TRBV3-1/TRBV3-2
abundance: -
CDR3aa: CASILQGMNTEAFF
CDR3nt: TGTGCCAGCATTTTACAGGGGATGAACACTGAAGCTTTCTTT

j_gene: TRBJ2-7
len: 13
d_gene: TRBD1
v_gene: TRBV28
abundance: -
CDR3aa: CASSGDRLYEQYF
CDR3nt: TGTGCCAGCAGTGGGGACAGACTTTACGAGCAGTACTTC

j_gene: TRBJ1-5
len: 15
d_gene: -
v_gene: TRBV25-1
abundance: once
CDR3aa: CASSESASGAQPQHF
CDR3nt: TGTGCCAGCAGTGAATCGGCGTCAGGGGCCCAGCCCCAGCATTTT

j_gene: TRBJ1-6
len: 15
d_gene: -
v_gene: TRBV6-6
abundance: -
CDR3aa: CASSYESSYNSPLHF
CDR3nt: TGTGCCAGCAGTTACGAGAGCTCCTATAATTCACCCCTCCACTTT

j_gene: TRBJ2-5
len: 15
d_gene: -
v_gene: TRBV24-1
abundance: -
CDR3aa: CATSDPNSGQETQYF
CDR3nt: TGTGCCACCAGTGATCCCAACAGCGGCCAAGAGACCCAGTACTTC

j_gene: TRBJ1-5
len: 15
d_gene: -
v_gene: TRBV9
abundance: few
CDR3aa: CASSEGGVSNQPQHF
CDR3nt: TGTGCCAGCAGCGAGGGGGGGGTCAGCAATCAGCCCCAGCATTTT

j_gene: TRBJ1-4
len: 15
d_gene: TRBD1
v_gene: TRBV7-2
abundance: once
CDR3aa: CASSSGQVKNEKLFF
CDR3nt: TGTGCCAGCAGCTCGGGACAGGTTAAAAATGAAAAACTGTTTTTT

j_gene: TRBJ2-1
len: 17
d_gene: TRBD2
v_gene: TRBV7-3
abundance: -
CDR3aa: CASTPSGRVSSYNEQFF
CDR3nt: TGTGCCAGCACACCTAGCGGGAGGGTTAGCTCCTACAATGAGCAGTTCTTC

j_gene: TRBJ2-1
len: 18
d_gene: TRBD1
v_gene: TRBV7-9
abundance: -
CDR3aa: CASSLRGGLGPSVNEQFF
CDR3nt: TGTGCCAGCAGCTTAAGAGGGGGCTTGGGGCCCTCGGTCAATGAGCAGTTCTTC

j_gene: TRBJ2-7
len: 11
d_gene: -
v_gene: TRBV7-3
abundance: -
CDR3aa: CASSLQGEQYF
CDR3nt: TGTGCCAGCAGTCTTCAGGGCGAGCAGTACTTC